This TCR beta chain came from a study of OX40 agonist ivuxolimab in advanced cancers. In the case of this clone: Antigen specificity is unknown.

Germline values: CDR1 MNHNS, CDR2 SASEGT. The CDR3 sequence is 15 residues long. The germline V and J ends were trimmed by 1 base and 0 bases, with 9 bases remaining between them. TCRdb's table, derived via immunoSEQ multiplex PCR, lists solely in-frame clones and lacks some. Among about 46,000 clones listed, roughly 86% were seen once. Regarding the study as a whole: At 0.1 to 3.0 mg/kg, clonal expansion of CD4+ and CD8+ blood T cells had occurred by week 6. CD8+ T cells averaged more expanded clones than CD4+. Antigen specificity was not determined for the expanded peripheral T cells.

The chain has TRBV6-1 and TRBJ2-5; D ambiguous. This material consisted of CD4+ or CD8+ T cells sorted from blood, taken in a trial of the OX40 agonist ivuxolimab. The TCR comes from an adult with an advanced solid tumor such as melanoma, head and neck, liver or kidney cancer. CDR3 region: CASSEGRAYQETQYF. CDR3 in DNA: TGTGCCAGCAGTGAAGGACGGGCGTACCAAGAGACCCAGTACTTC.